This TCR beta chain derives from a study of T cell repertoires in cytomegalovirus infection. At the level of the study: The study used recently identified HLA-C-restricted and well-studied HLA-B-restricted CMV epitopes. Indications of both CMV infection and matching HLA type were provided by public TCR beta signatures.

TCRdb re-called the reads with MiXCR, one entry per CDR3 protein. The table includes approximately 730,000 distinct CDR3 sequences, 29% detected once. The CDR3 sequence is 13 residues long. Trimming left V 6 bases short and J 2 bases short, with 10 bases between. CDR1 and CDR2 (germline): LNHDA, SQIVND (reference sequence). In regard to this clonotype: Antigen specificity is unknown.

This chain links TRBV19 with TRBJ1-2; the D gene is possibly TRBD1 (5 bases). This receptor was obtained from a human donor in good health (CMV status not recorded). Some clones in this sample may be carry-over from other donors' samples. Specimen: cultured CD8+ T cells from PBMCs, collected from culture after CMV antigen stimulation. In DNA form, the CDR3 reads TGTGCCAGTAGAAAGACAGAGAACTATGGCTACACCTTC. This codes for CASRKTENYGYTF.